The T cell receptor beta chain under discussion was sequenced for a study of blood T cell repertoires in COVID-19 (dated by TCRdb to the early 2020s). For the wider study: The collaborator samples originated in the United States, Italy and Spain and spanned the acute and convalescent phases of COVID-19. The repertoires were released in a freely available public database intended as a resource for research on the immune response to SARS-CoV-2. The material from the prospective study consisted of cDNA or gDNA derived from T cells, B-cell-depleted T cells, or PBMCs. Where available, HLA class I and class II types were taken from metadata supplied by the sample provider and were not determined by assay-based typing. Subjects who had been exposed to COVID-19, were actively infected with it, or had recovered from it provided the deeply sampled blood TCRbeta repertoires that made up the dataset. The samples were drawn from the first 160 participants of the ongoing ImmuneRACE study and from over 950 subjects provided by 6 global collaborators. A de-identified subject ID, COVID-19 status, age in years and sex were almost always included in the sample metadata.

As to this clone: What antigen it recognizes has not been identified. Base quality data are lacking; no much larger clone is found one base away.

Collaborating institutions collected whole blood in K2EDTA tubes following their own protocols. For TCRbeta analysis, collaborators shipped samples in one of three forms: frozen whole blood, isolated PBMCs, or DNA extracted from either of those sample types. Including the terminal cysteine and phenylalanine, the CDR3 comprises 15 residues. Solely the CDR3 DNA is kept, with 45 bases framed from the first base. The V and J ends are trimmed by 4 bases and 1 base, leaving 13 bases between them. CDR1 SGHTA and CDR2 FQGTGA were looked up in the germline V gene. Points the paper makes about the study in general: The amount of clinical and demographic metadata varied by source and participant and was provided uncurated.

TCRbeta CDR3 regions were amplified from genomic DNA using the immunoSEQ Assay, a bias-controlled multiplex PCR. From the authors' description of their analysis: Within the assay, amplification of reference gene primers was used to estimate how many nucleated cells each sample contained. To quantify the absolute abundance of each unique TCRbeta CDR3 rearrangement, sequence reads were collapsed and filtered. Productive Simpson clonality was computed per sample as the square root of Simpson's diversity index over productive rearrangements. Held by TCRdb, this immuneACCESS table contains in-frame sequences only and omits some clones. Under half of the omission traces to an unresolved V gene where checked; the cause of the rest is unknown. For V, J and clone size, that table is used; D and trimming come from the DNA. The sample records tens of thousands of clones, 70% to 85% of which are singletons. The top ten constitute roughly 12% of the sample.

The sequence was collected from a human donor in a cohort sampled during active COVID-19. Sequencing was carried out using peripheral blood. The chain uses TRBV7-3 and TRBJ1-2; no confident D gene assignment can be made. For the CDR3, the sequence is CASSSAGHRNYGYTF. The DNA sequence reads TGTGCCAGCAGCTCCGCCGGTCACCGTAACTATGGCTACACCTTC.